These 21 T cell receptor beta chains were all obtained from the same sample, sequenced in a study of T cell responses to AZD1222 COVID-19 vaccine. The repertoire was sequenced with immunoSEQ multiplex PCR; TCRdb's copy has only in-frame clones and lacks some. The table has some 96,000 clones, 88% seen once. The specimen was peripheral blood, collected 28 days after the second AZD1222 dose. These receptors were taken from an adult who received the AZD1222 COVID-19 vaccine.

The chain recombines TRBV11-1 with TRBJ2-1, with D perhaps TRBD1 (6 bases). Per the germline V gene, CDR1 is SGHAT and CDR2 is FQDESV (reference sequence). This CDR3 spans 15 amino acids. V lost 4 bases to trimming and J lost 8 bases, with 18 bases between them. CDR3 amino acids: CASSSGAVASYEQFF. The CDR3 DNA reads TGTGCCAGCAGCTCAGGGGCCGTCGCCTCTTATGAGCAGTTCTTC.

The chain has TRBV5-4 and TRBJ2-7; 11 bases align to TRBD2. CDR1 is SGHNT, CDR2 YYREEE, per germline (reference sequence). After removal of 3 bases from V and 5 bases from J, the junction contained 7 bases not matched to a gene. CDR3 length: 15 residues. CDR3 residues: CASSYTSGGANEQYF. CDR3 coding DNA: TGTGCCAGCAGCTACACTAGCGGGGGTGCCAACGAGCAGTACTTC.

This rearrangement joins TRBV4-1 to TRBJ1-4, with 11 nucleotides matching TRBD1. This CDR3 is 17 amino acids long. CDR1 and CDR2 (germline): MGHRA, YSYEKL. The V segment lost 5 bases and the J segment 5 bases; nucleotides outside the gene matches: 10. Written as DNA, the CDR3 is TGCGCCAGCAGCTTTCGCCCGGGGACAGGGGGGAATGAAAAACTGTTTTTT. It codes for CASSFRPGTGGNEKLFF.

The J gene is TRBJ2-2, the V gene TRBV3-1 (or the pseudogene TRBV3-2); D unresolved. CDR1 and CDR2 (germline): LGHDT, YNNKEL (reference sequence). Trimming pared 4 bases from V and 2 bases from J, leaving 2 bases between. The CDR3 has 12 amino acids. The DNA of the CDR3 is TGTGCCAGCAGCCGAAACACCGGGGAGCTGTTTTTT. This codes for CASSRNTGELFF.

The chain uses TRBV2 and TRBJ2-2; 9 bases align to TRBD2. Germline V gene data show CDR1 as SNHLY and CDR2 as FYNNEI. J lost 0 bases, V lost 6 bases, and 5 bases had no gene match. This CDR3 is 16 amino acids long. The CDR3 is CASSATSGANTGELFF. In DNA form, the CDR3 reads TGTGCCAGCAGCGCGACTAGCGGAGCGAACACCGGGGAGCTGTTTTTT.

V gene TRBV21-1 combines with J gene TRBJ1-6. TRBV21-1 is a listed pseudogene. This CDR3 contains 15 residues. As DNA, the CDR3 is TGTGCCGGCTCCGGGAGGGCATGGATCTGGTCACCCCTCCACTTT. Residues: CAGSGRAWIWSPLHF.

This CDR3 reads CASSPGLANEQYF. The CDR3 region has the DNA TGTGCCAGCAGCCCCGGACTAGCAAACGAGCAGTACTTC. V is TRBV28 and J is TRBJ2-7, with 8 positions matching TRBD2. CDR3 length: 13 residues. Unmatched junction bases numbered 6, after V lost 6 bases and J lost 5 bases. Germline CDR1 reads MDHEN; CDR2 reads SYDVKM.

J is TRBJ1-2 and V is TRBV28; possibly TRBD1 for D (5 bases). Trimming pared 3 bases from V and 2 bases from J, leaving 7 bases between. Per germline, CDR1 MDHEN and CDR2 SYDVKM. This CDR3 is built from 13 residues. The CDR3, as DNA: TGTGCCAGCAGTTTTGAGGGGAACTATGGCTACACCTTC. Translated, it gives CASSFEGNYGYTF.

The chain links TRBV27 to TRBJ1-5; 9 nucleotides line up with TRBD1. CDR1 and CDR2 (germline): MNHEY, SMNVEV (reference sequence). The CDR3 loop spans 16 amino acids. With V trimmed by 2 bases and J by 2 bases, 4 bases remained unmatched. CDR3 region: CASSLTGGYGNQPQHF. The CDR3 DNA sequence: TGTGCCAGCAGTTTAACAGGGGGCTACGGCAATCAGCCCCAGCATTTT.

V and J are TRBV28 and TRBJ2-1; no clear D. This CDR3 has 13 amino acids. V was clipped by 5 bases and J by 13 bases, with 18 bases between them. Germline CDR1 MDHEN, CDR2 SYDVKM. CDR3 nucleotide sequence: TGTGCCAGCAGTCCCTCCTGGGTGATCGACCAGTTCTTC. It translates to CASSPSWVIDQFF.

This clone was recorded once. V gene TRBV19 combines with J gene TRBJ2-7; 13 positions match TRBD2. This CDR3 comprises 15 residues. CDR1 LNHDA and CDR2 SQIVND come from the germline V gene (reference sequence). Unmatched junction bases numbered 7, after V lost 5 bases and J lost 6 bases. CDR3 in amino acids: CASSLWTSGRSEQYF. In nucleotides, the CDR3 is TGTGCCAGTAGTTTATGGACTAGCGGGAGAAGCGAGCAGTACTTC.

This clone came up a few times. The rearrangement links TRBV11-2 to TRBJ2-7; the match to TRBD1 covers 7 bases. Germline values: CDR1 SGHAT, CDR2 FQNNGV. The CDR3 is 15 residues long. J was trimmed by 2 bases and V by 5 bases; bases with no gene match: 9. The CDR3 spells CASSRTGTETYEQYF. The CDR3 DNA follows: TGTGCCAGCAGCCGAACCGGGACAGAAACCTACGAGCAGTACTTC. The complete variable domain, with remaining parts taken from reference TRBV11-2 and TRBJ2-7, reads EAGVAQSPRYKIIEKRQSVAFWCNPISGHATLYWYQQILGQGPKLLIQFQNNGVVDDSQLPKDRFSAERLKGVDSTLKIQPAKLEDSAVYLCASSRTGTETYEQYFGPGTRLTVT.

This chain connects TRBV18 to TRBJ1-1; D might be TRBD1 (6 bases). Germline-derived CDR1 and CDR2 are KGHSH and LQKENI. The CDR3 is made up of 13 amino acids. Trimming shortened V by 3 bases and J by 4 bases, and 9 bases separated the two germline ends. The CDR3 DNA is TGTGCCAGCTCACCCGACAGGACCACTGAAGCTTTCTTT. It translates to CASSPDRTTEAFF.

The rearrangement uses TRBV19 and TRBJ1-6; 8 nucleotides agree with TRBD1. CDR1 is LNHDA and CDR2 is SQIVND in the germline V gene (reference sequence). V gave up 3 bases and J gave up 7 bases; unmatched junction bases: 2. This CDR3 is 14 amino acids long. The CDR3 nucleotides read TGTGCCAGTAGTATGACAGGGGACAATTCACCCCTCCACTTT. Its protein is CASSMTGDNSPLHF.

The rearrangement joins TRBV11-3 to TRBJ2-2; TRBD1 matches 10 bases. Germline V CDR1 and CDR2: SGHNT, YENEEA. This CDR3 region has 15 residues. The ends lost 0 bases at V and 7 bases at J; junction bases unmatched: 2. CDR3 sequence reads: CASSLETGGSGELFF. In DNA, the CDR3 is TGTGCCAGCAGCTTAGAGACAGGGGGCAGCGGGGAGCTGTTTTTT.

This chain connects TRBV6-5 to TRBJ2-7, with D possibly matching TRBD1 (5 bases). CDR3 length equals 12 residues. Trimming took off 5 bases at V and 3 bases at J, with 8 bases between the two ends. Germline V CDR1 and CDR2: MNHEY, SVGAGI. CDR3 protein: CASSIDSYEQYF. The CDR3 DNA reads TGTGCCAGCAGTATAGACAGCTACGAGCAGTACTTC.

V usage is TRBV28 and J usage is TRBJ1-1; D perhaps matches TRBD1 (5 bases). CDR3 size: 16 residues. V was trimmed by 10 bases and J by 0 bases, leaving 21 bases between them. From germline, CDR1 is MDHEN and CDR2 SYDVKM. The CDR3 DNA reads TGTGCCACTACAACGTCCGGGACCTCAGTGAACACTGAAGCTTTCTTT. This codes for CATTTSGTSVNTEAFF.

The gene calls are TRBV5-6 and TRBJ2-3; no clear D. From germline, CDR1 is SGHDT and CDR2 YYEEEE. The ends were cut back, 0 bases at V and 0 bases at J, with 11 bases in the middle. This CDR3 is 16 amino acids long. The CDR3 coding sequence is TGTGCCAGCAGCTTGGGTCCAGAATCTAGCACAGATACGCAGTATTTT. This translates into CASSLGPESSTDTQYF.

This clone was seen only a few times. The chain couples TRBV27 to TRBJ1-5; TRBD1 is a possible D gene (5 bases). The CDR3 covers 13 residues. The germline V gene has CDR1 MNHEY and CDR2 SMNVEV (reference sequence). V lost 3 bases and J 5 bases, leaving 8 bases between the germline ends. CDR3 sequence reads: CASSFGAYQPQHF. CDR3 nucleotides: TGTGCCAGCAGTTTTGGGGCTTATCAGCCCCAGCATTTT.

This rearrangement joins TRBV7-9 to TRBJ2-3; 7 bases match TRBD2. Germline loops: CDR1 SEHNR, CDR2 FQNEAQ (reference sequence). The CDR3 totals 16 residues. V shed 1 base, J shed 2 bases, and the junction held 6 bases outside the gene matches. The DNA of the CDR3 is TGTGCCAGCAGCTTAGGTAGCGGGCCATTCACAGATACGCAGTATTTT. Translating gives CASSLGSGPFTDTQYF.

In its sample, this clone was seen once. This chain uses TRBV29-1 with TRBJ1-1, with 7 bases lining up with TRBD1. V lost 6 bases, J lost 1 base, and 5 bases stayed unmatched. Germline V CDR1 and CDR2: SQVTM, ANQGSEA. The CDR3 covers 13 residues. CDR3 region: CSVKGQANTEAFF. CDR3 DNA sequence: TGCAGCGTCAAAGGACAGGCGAACACTGAAGCTTTCTTT.